One and the same sample provided the 21 T cell receptor beta chains below, sequenced in a study of T cell changes during pregnancy in multiple sclerosis. Generated by immunoSEQ multiplex PCR, the TCRdb table keeps only in-frame clones and is missing some. Among roughly 23,000 clones listed, about 90% were seen once. Here the sequenced sample was CD4+ T cells from peripheral blood mononuclear cells, taken in the third trimester of pregnancy. The receptor set was obtained from a female donor in good health, enrolled as a control in a pregnancy study.

This clone has only a few counts. The genes are TRBV30 and TRBJ1-1; no clear D. This CDR3 has 12 amino acids. CDR1 and CDR2 (germline): GTSNPN, SVGIG (reference sequence). The V gene lost 2 bases and the J gene lost 4 bases, with 8 bases spanning the gap. The CDR3, as DNA: TGTGCCTGGAGTCGGGGTTCCACTGAAGCTTTCTTT. This codes for CAWSRGSTEAFF.

The V call is TRBV28, the J call TRBJ2-7; D may be TRBD1 (6 bases). Germline V CDR1 and CDR2: MDHEN, SYDVKM. V shed 6 bases and J shed 1 base, with 10 bases lying between them. The CDR3 is 13 amino acids. CDR3 amino acids: CASRRGQSYEQYF. As DNA, the CDR3 is TGTGCCAGCAGACGAGGACAGTCCTACGAGCAGTACTTC. Full variable domain (rest looked up from reference TRBV28 and TRBJ2-7): DVKVTQSSRYLVKRTGEKVFLECVQDMDHENMFWYRQDPGLGLRLIYFSYDVKMKEKGDIPEGYSVSREKKERFSLILESASTNQTSMYLCASRRGQSYEQYFGPGTRLTVT.

The J gene is TRBJ1-6, the V gene TRBV19, with TRBD1 matching over 9 bases. V gave up 5 bases and J gave up 11 bases; unmatched junction bases: 7. The CDR3 is 14 amino acids. The germline CDR1 and CDR2 sequences are LNHDA and SQIVND (reference sequence). Here the CDR3 reads CASSPRTGETPLHF. CDR3 DNA: TGTGCCAGTAGTCCTCGGACAGGGGAAACACCCCTCCACTTT.

V is TRBV19 and J is TRBJ2-1; 7 nucleotides align to TRBD2. CDR1 is LNHDA and CDR2 is SQIVND in the germline V gene (reference sequence). The CDR3 consists of 15 residues. V gave up 3 bases and J gave up 6 bases; unmatched junction bases: 8. The CDR3 reads CASSMGGAQGNEQFF. DNA for the CDR3: TGTGCCAGTAGTATGGGAGGGGCGCAGGGCAATGAGCAGTTCTTC.

In this sample, this clone turned up a few times. The rearrangement joins TRBV28 to TRBJ1-5, with D possibly TRBD1 on 6 matching bases. V was cut by 3 bases and J by 1 base, with 16 bases left in between. Germline V gives CDR1 MDHEN, CDR2 SYDVKM. There are 17 residues in the CDR3. CDR3 bases: TGTGCCAGCAGTTTTCCCGGGACACGCTTGAGCAATCAGCCCCAGCATTTT. Translation: CASSFPGTRLSNQPQHF.

The V call is TRBV2, the J call TRBJ2-5; the D gene is possibly TRBD1 (6 bases). The CDR3 runs to 14 residues. V gave up 6 bases and J gave up 5 bases, with 16 bases separating them. From germline, CDR1 is SNHLY and CDR2 FYNNEI. The CDR3 loop is CASREAGAGETQYF. CDR3 DNA: TGTGCCAGCAGGGAGGCAGGGGCTGGGGAGACCCAGTACTTC.

This sequence joins TRBV19 and TRBJ2-2; 15 bases map to TRBD2. V lost 5 bases, J lost 4 bases, and 11 bases stayed unmatched. Per germline, CDR1 LNHDA and CDR2 SQIVND (reference sequence). The CDR3 consists of 19 residues. The CDR3, as DNA: TGTGCCAGTAGTGTTCCGGGACTAGCGGGGGGTTTTGGCACCGGGGAGCTGTTTTTT. It specifies CASSVPGLAGGFGTGELFF.

The V gene is TRBV6-1, the J gene TRBJ1-6; D call uncertain. V was shortened by 3 bases and J by 9 bases, with 12 bases between the two germline ends. The CDR3 totals 14 residues. The V gene's germline CDR1 is MNHNS and CDR2 SASEGT. The DNA of the CDR3 is TGTGCCAGCAGTGACGGGGTTACTGGTTCACCCCTCCACTTT. Its translation is CASSDGVTGSPLHF.

The chain has TRBV6-1 and TRBJ1-2, with a weak D call TRBD1 (5 bases). Trimming took 3 bases from V and 2 from J, leaving 10 bases between them. Germline values: CDR1 MNHNS, CDR2 SASEGT. The CDR3 is made up of 14 amino acids. CDR3 nucleotides: TGTGCCAGCAGTGAGACCGCAGGGAACTATGGCTACACCTTC. Its protein is CASSETAGNYGYTF.

The chain links TRBV15 to TRBJ1-5; no clear D. V dropped 4 bases and J dropped 7 bases, with 8 bases sitting between them. Germline CDR1 is LNHNV and CDR2 is YYDKDF (reference sequence). This CDR3 comprises 12 residues. The CDR3 protein is CATSTENQPQHF. DNA of the CDR3: TGTGCCACCAGCACGGAGAACCAGCCCCAGCATTTT.

The J gene is TRBJ2-7, the V gene TRBV7-9, with a weak D call TRBD1 (8 bases). CDR1 SEHNR and CDR2 FQNEAQ come from the germline V gene (reference sequence). The V end lost 11 bases, the J end lost 7 bases, and 24 bases lay between the germline ends. The CDR3 extends over 14 amino acids. The CDR3, as DNA: TGTGCCTTTCCAGGAGGACAGGGAGGGAATGAGCAGTACTTC. This sequence encodes CAFPGGQGGNEQYF.

The chain combines TRBV4-3 with TRBJ2-4; the D is unclear. This CDR3 has 14 amino acids. V was shortened by 5 bases and J by 7 bases, with 15 bases between the two germline ends. The germline V gene encodes CDR1 LGHNA and CDR2 YSLEER. In DNA form, the CDR3 reads TGCGCCAGCAGCTCAAGTGTAATCAGGAACATTCAGTACTTC. This translates into CASSSSVIRNIQYF.

The J gene is TRBJ1-2, the V gene TRBV9; 8 bases fit TRBD1. This CDR3 contains 15 residues. CDR1 is SGDLS, CDR2 YYNGEE, per germline. V trimming: 4 bases; J trimming: 2 bases; junction bases outside the gene matches: 7. In DNA form, the CDR3 reads TGTGCCAGCAGCCCGGGAGGACAGGGCAACTATGGCTACACCTTC. The encoded protein is CASSPGGQGNYGYTF.

This rearrangement joins TRBV15 to TRBJ1-4, with 11 bases that match TRBD1. CDR1 is LNHNV, CDR2 YYDKDF, per germline (reference sequence). Losses at the gene ends were 3 bases for V and 4 bases for J; bases not matched to a gene: 7. This CDR3 has 17 amino acids. The CDR3 nucleotides are TGTGCCACCAGCAGGTCGGACAGGGGGCAAAATAATGAAAAACTGTTTTTT. It specifies CATSRSDRGQNNEKLFF.

Only one count was recorded for this clone. The chain is built from TRBV5-1 and TRBJ1-4, with 9 bases matching TRBD1. This CDR3 has 16 amino acids. Per the germline V gene, CDR1 is SGHRS and CDR2 is YFSETQ. The V gene end was trimmed by 4 bases and the J gene end by 10 bases; junction bases not matched to a gene: 14. The CDR3 spells CASSLKPTGGGGKLFF. The CDR3 nucleotides are TGCGCCAGCAGCCTCAAGCCGACAGGGGGGGGAGGAAAACTGTTTTTT.

This clone came up once. The gene calls are TRBV7-3 and TRBJ2-5, with D unclear. V was trimmed by 1 base and J by 5 bases, leaving 11 bases between them. The germline CDR1 and CDR2 sequences are SGHTA and FQGTGA. This CDR3 is 14 amino acids long. In nucleotides, the CDR3 is TGTGCCAGCAGCTTAAGTGGCGGTTCGGAGACCCAGTACTTC. It specifies CASSLSGGSETQYF.

The rearrangement links TRBV28 to TRBJ2-7, with TRBD1 as a possible D gene (5 bases). This CDR3 is 15 amino acids long. CDR1 is MDHEN, CDR2 SYDVKM, per germline. The V end was cut by 3 bases, the J end by 5 bases, with 17 bases between. DNA for the CDR3: TGTGCCAGCAGTTTGGTGGGGCCAGCACGGGACGAGCAGTACTTC. As protein: CASSLVGPARDEQYF.

For the CDR3, the DNA is TGTGCCAGCAGCCTCGGCTTGGGGACAATCTACGAGCAGTACTTC. As protein: CASSLGLGTIYEQYF. V and J are TRBV6-5 and TRBJ2-7; D is possibly TRBD1 (6 bases). Trimming shortened V by 6 bases and J by 3 bases, and 18 bases separated the two germline ends. The CDR3 sequence is 15 residues long. Looked up from germline, CDR1 is MNHEY and CDR2 is SVGAGI.

The chain uses TRBV7-9 and TRBJ1-2, with unresolved D. The CDR3 spans 14 residues. Trimming removed 5 bases at V and 3 bases at J, with 13 bases between. Germline V gives CDR1 SEHNR, CDR2 FQNEAQ (reference sequence). CDR3 region: CASSPDRGDYGYTF. As DNA, the CDR3 is TGTGCCAGCAGCCCTGATCGGGGAGACTATGGCTACACCTTC.

The V and J genes are TRBV5-1 and TRBJ2-6, with TRBD1 identical over 8 bases. The CDR3 loop spans 15 amino acids. CDR1 SGHRS and CDR2 YFSETQ come from the germline V gene. V trimming: 4 bases; J trimming: 2 bases; junction bases outside the gene matches: 2. CDR3 in DNA: TGCGCCAGCAGCCCGGACAGGGCTGGGGCCAACGTCCTGACTTTC. Its translation is CASSPDRAGANVLTF.

The chain combines TRBV5-1 with TRBJ2-3; no clear D. The CDR3 length is 12 residues. In germline, CDR1 is SGHRS, CDR2 YFSETQ. V was cut by 1 base and J by 3 bases, with 3 bases left in between. The CDR3 here is CASSLPTDTQYF. The CDR3 coding sequence is TGCGCCAGCAGCTTGCCGACAGATACGCAGTATTTT.